This T cell receptor beta chain emerged from a study of blood T cells in healthy people across ages. The CDR3 is 12 amino acids. Between the trimmed V and J ends, which lost 3 bases and 4 bases, there was a span of 8 bases. Per the germline V gene, CDR1 is SQVTM and CDR2 is ANQGSEA. With a J-beta primer mix and a sample-barcoded 5' primer, a second PCR ran roughly 6 to 11 cycles. TCRdb recomputed calls from the 5' RACE reads with MiXCR, one row per CDR3 protein. The sample holds about 640,000 distinct CDR3 sequences, approximately 59% seen once. This rearrangement joins TRBV29-1 to TRBJ2-3, with D hard to call. The origin of this receptor is a man aged 60 to 75 in good health. Material for sequencing was blood. The CDR3 is CSVDFSADTQYF. The CDR3 bases are TGCAGCGTTGATTTCTCAGCAGATACGCAGTATTTT.